One and the same sample provided the 2 T cell receptor beta chains below, sequenced in a study of technical replicates of blood from several donors. Assay used: immunoSEQ multiplex PCR; TCRdb lists only in-frame clones, some missing. This sample carries about 50,000 clones, roughly 95% of them seen once, and the ten largest clones take 2.5% to 3.5%. The sample was PBMCs. The receptors originated from a human donor in good health. Some clones in this sample may be carry-over from other donors' samples.

The CDR3 here is CASSRTGQGRTGELFF. CDR3 DNA sequence: TGTGCCAGCAGCCGTACTGGACAGGGTCGGACCGGGGAGCTGTTTTTT. V is TRBV7-7 and J is TRBJ2-2; 8 bases are a match to TRBD1. J gave up 5 bases and V 5 bases, and 10 bases lay outside the gene matches. The CDR3 covers 16 residues. Germline V lookup: CDR1 SSHAT, CDR2 FNYEAQ (reference sequence).

The CDR3 bases are TGTGCCAGCAGCCTGGCGGACAGCCACTACACCTTC. This gives the protein CASSLADSHYTF. The chain joins TRBV5-6 to TRBJ1-2, with D perhaps TRBD1 (6 bases). V shed 4 bases and J shed 10 bases, with 14 bases lying between them. This CDR3 region has 12 residues. Germline CDR1 is SGHDT and CDR2 is YYEEEE.